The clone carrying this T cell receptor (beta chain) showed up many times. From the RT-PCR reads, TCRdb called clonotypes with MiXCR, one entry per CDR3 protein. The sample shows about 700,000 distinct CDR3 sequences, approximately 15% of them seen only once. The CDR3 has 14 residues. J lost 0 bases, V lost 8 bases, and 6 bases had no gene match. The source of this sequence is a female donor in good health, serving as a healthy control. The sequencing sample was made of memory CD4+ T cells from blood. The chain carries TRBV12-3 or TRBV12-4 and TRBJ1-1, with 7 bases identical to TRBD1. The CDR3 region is CASSRGQLNTEAFF. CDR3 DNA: TGTGCCAGCTCGAGGGGGCAGTTGAACACTGAAGCTTTCTTT.